Included here is one TCR beta chain sequence, with context. The antigen remains undetermined. Alongside a J-beta primer mix, a sample-barcoded 5' primer served in a second PCR lasting about 7 to 11 cycles. TCRdb reprocessed the 5' RACE reads via MiXCR and lists one record per CDR3 protein. The table shows hundreds of thousands of distinct CDR3 sequences, with around 52% occurring only once. This sample is drawn from a study of blood T cells in healthy people across ages. General study points: Comparison with aged donors showed that long-lived donors had more naive CD4+ cells and higher diversity.

Trimming left V 3 bases short and J 4 bases short, with 10 bases between. The CDR3 runs 14 residues. Per the germline V gene, CDR1 is SEHNR and CDR2 is FQNEAQ (reference sequence). The clonotype was recovered from a woman over 75 in good health. The chain carries TRBV7-9 and TRBJ1-3; D unclear. Material for sequencing was blood. CDR3 coding DNA: TGTGCCAGCAGCTTGGTATCCCAGGGAAACACCATATATTTT. Its protein is CASSLVSQGNTIYF.